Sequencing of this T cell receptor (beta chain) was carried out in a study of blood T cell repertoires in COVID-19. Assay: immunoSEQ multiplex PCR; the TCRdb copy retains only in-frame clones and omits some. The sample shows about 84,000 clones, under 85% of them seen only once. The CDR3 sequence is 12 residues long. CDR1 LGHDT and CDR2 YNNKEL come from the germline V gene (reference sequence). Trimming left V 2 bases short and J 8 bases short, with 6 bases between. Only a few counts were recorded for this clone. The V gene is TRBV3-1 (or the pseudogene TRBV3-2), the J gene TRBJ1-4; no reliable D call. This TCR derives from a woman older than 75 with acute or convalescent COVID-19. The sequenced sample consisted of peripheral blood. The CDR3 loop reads CASSQPGEKLFF. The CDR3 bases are TGTGCCAGCAGCCAACCCGGGGAAAAACTGTTTTTT.